These T cell receptor beta chains were read from a single sample in a study of response to subunit inactivated influenza vaccine. TCRdb reprocessed the RT-PCR reads via MiXCR and lists one record per CDR3 protein. Altogether 560,000 or so distinct CDR3 sequences are present, 7.6% being singletons, with the ten largest covering 10% to 15%. The material was PBMCs from blood, obtained 23 to 25 months after vaccination. All receptors come from a man aged 45-69 years who received an inactivated influenza vaccine. The CDR3 runs from the conserved cysteine through the conserved F or W. A D gene is named only where the DNA matches it firmly. The listing skips clone size in some rows; elsewhere it reads once, few, many or a size class.

v_call	clone_size	d_call	j_call	cdr3_length	cdr3_aa	cdr3_nt
TRBV20-1	few	TRBD2	TRBJ2-5	17	CSATRTSGRDIQETQYF	TGCAGTGCTACCCGGACTAGCGGGAGGGACATACAAGAGACCCAGTACTTC
TRBV12-3/TRBV12-4	few	NA	TRBJ1-2	15	CASSFGKPSNYGYTF	TGTGCCAGCAGTTTCGGGAAACCGTCGAACTATGGCTACACCTTC
TRBV7-8	few	NA	TRBJ2-7	12	CASTPANYEQYF	TGTGCCAGCACGCCAGCGAACTACGAGCAGTACTTC
TRBV24-1	NA	TRBD2	TRBJ2-1	16	CATSDARGGVLNEQFF	TGTGCCACCAGTGACGCGCGGGGGGGCGTGTTGAATGAGCAGTTCTTC
TRBV29-1	few	NA	TRBJ2-1	16	CSGHGGLLSSYNEQFF	TGCAGCGGACACGGGGGCCTGCTGAGCTCCTACAATGAGCAGTTCTTC
TRBV24-1	many	NA	TRBJ2-1	14	CATNVGADYNEQFF	TGTGCCACCAACGTCGGAGCTGACTACAATGAGCAGTTCTTC
TRBV18	many	NA	TRBJ2-1	13	CASSPSVVDEQFF	TGTGCCAGCTCACCATCGGTGGTCGATGAGCAGTTCTTC
TRBV7-2	few	TRBD2	TRBJ2-7	15	CASSLGSGTYYEQYF	TGTGCCAGCAGCTTAGGCAGCGGGACCTACTACGAGCAGTACTTC
TRBV12-3/TRBV12-4	few	NA	TRBJ1-2	12	CASSTGYYGYTF	TGTGCCAGCAGCACAGGGTACTATGGCTACACCTTC
TRBV12-3/TRBV12-4	many	NA	TRBJ1-1	15	CASTRPAGRHTEAFF	TGTGCCAGCACCCGCCCTGCAGGGCGGCACACTGAAGCTTTCTTT
TRBV4-1	few	TRBD2	TRBJ2-5	14	CASSHPGGQETQYF	TGCGCCAGCAGCCATCCGGGGGGCCAAGAGACCCAGTACTTC
TRBV13	many	TRBD2	TRBJ2-1	15	CASSFLGLAKGEQFF	TGTGCCAGCAGCTTTTTGGGACTAGCAAAGGGTGAGCAGTTCTTC
TRBV19	NA	TRBD2	TRBJ2-2	15	CASTRAGGYTGELFF	TGTGCCAGTACCAGAGCGGGGGGTTATACCGGGGAGCTGTTTTTT
TRBV6-5	NA	TRBD2	TRBJ2-1	18	CASQFSGLAGGGHNEQFF	TGTGCCAGCCAGTTTTCGGGACTAGCGGGAGGGGGTCATAATGAGCAGTTCTTC
TRBV7-2	NA	TRBD2	TRBJ2-2	15	CASSIGLAGGRELFF	TGTGCCAGCAGCATCGGACTAGCGGGAGGGCGAGAGCTGTTTTTT
TRBV7-2	many	NA	TRBJ1-2	13	CASSPQRNYGYTF	TGTGCCAGCAGCCCACAGAGGAACTATGGCTACACCTTC
TRBV27	few	NA	TRBJ2-3	15	CASSFLASSTDTQYF	TGTGCCAGCAGTTTCTTGGCCTCTAGCACAGATACGCAGTATTTT
TRBV10-2	few	NA	TRBJ1-5	15	CASSSNGGQGQPQHF	TGCGCCAGCAGTTCGAATGGGGGGCAAGGGCAGCCCCAGCATTTT
TRBV7-8	many	TRBD1	TRBJ1-2	15	CASSPWDRGISDYTF	TGTGCCAGCAGCCCCTGGGACAGGGGAATCTCTGACTACACCTTC
TRBV12-3/TRBV12-4	few	NA	TRBJ1-2	13	CASSSSRGYGYTF	TGTGCCAGCAGTTCGTCCCGGGGGTATGGCTACACCTTC
TRBV2	NA	NA	TRBJ2-3	12	CASTSVSDTQYF	TGTGCCAGCACCTCCGTGTCTGATACGCAGTATTTT
TRBV5-1	NA	NA	TRBJ2-7	14	CASSWRDGSYEQYF	TGCGCCAGCAGCTGGAGGGACGGCTCCTACGAGCAGTACTTC
TRBV29-1	NA	NA	TRBJ1-2	16	CSVPGGLPSTHYGYTF	TGCAGCGTCCCCGGGGGTTTACCGTCCACCCACTATGGCTACACCTTC
TRBV25-1	few	NA	TRBJ2-2	11	CASSDIGELFF	TGTGCCAGCAGTGACATCGGGGAGCTGTTTTTT
TRBV18	few	NA	TRBJ2-6	17	CASSPPLAVSGANVLTF	TGTGCCAGCTCACCACCATTAGCGGTCTCTGGGGCCAACGTCCTGACTTTC
TRBV3-1	few	NA	TRBJ1-3	13	CASRGPPGNTIYF	TGTGCCAGCCGGGGCCCCCCTGGAAACACCATATATTTT
TRBV7-9	few	TRBD1	TRBJ1-6	14	CASRQGDPNSPLHF	TGTGCCAGCAGGCAGGGGGATCCGAATTCACCCCTCCACTTT
TRBV12-3/TRBV12-4	few	TRBD2	TRBJ2-7	15	CASSAGLAGGSSLDF	TGTGCCAGCAGTGCAGGACTAGCGGGGGGGTCTAGCCTGGACTTC
TRBV28	NA	NA	TRBJ2-3	14	CASSVAASTDTQYF	TGTGCCAGCAGCGTAGCGGCAAGCACAGATACGCAGTATTTT
TRBV25-1	many	NA	TRBJ1-4	15	CASSESGRVEEKLFF	TGTGCCAGCAGTGAATCGGGCAGGGTAGAGGAAAAACTGTTTTTT
TRBV7-9	NA	NA	TRBJ2-1	14	CASSKGFGYNEQFF	TGTGCCAGCAGCAAGGGATTCGGTTACAATGAGCAGTTCTTC
TRBV12-3/TRBV12-4	many	NA	TRBJ1-6	13	CASNLDGRSPLHF	TGTGCCAGCAACCTGGACGGGCGGTCACCCCTCCACTTT
TRBV11-2	many	NA	TRBJ1-1	16	CASSPWLGQGNTEAFF	TGTGCCAGCAGCCCCTGGCTGGGGCAAGGGAACACTGAAGCTTTCTTT
TRBV19	few	NA	TRBJ1-4	14	CASSIRAANEKLFF	TGTGCCAGTAGTATACGTGCAGCGAATGAAAAACTGTTTTTT
TRBV12-3/TRBV12-4	few	NA	TRBJ1-3	15	CASRPRDLPGNTIYF	TGTGCCAGCAGACCGAGGGATCTCCCTGGAAACACCATATATTTT
TRBV28	many	NA	TRBJ2-7	15	CASSLIKTSSYEQYF	TGTGCCAGCAGTTTAATTAAAACAAGCTCCTACGAGCAGTACTTC
TRBV29-1	few	NA	TRBJ2-1	12	CSVVSSYNEQFF	TGCAGCGTTGTTAGCTCCTACAATGAGCAGTTCTTC
TRBV7-2	NA	NA	TRBJ2-7	14	CASSLGPRRHEQYF	TGTGCCAGCAGCTTAGGTCCCCGGAGGCACGAGCAGTACTTC
TRBV30	few	NA	TRBJ1-1	12	CAWSVIGRGAFF	TGTGCCTGGAGTGTAATAGGTAGGGGAGCTTTCTTT
TRBV10-3	NA	TRBD2	TRBJ2-3	14	CAISGTSGRDTQYF	TGTGCCATCAGTGGAACTAGCGGGAGGGATACGCAGTATTTT
TRBV29-1	many	NA	TRBJ2-1	13	CSVSGQSYNEQFF	TGCAGCGTCTCCGGACAGAGCTACAATGAGCAGTTCTTC
TRBV15	NA	NA	TRBJ2-2	16	CATSTEGGANTGELFF	TGTGCCACCAGCACGGAGGGGGGAGCGAACACCGGGGAGCTGTTTTTT
TRBV6-5	NA	NA	TRBJ1-5	13	CASSWGSDQPQHF	TGTGCCAGCAGTTGGGGGTCTGATCAGCCCCAGCATTTT
TRBV5-6	NA	NA	TRBJ2-3	13	CASSLGTGVSKYF	TGTGCCAGCAGCTTGGGGACGGGGGTTTCGAAGTATTTT
TRBV12-3/TRBV12-4	NA	NA	TRBJ2-1	11	CASSFTLQAFF	TGTGCCAGCAGTTTCACCCTCCAGGCGTTCTTC
TRBV6-2/TRBV6-3	NA	NA	TRBJ2-1	15	CASRPPGTPGNEQFF	TGTGCCAGCAGGCCCCCCGGGACTCCCGGCAATGAGCAGTTCTTC
TRBV20-1	NA	TRBD2	TRBJ2-1	12	CSARLAGDEQFF	TGCAGTGCTAGACTAGCGGGTGATGAGCAGTTCTTC